This T cell receptor (beta chain) is drawn from a study of blood T cell repertoires in COVID-19. CDR1 and CDR2 from the germline V gene are SGDLS and YYNGEE. J was trimmed by 5 bases and V by 1 base; bases with no gene match: 4. This CDR3 has 15 residues. This table comes from immunoSEQ multiplex PCR, and its TCRdb copy is limited to in-frame clones, with some not included. The sample lists about 210,000 clones; about 76% were seen once. The J gene is TRBJ2-2, the V gene TRBV9; 8 bases map to TRBD2. This TCR was sampled from a woman in her forties or fifties with acute COVID-19. Source material: PBMCs or T cells enriched from blood (not recorded which). The CDR3 DNA follows: TGTGCCAGCAGCGTACTAGCGGGTAGTACCGGGGAGCTGTTTTTT. Translation gives CASSVLAGSTGELFF.